These 32 T cell receptor beta chains were sequenced from one sample in a study of cytomegalovirus exposure and HLA in healthy donors. The PCR made use of 60 Vbeta and 13 Jbeta primers. Data came from immunoSEQ multiplex PCR; TCRdb stores just in-frame clones and leaves some out. The sample lists around 110,000 clones; around four fifths were seen once. Sequenced input: PBMCs. Receptor source: a man in his thirties or forties in good health and CMV-seronegative.

This chain joins TRBV30 and TRBJ2-4; 13 bases are a match to TRBD2. The length of the CDR3 is 19 residues. V trimming: 0 bases; J trimming: 0 bases; junction bases outside the gene matches: 8. Germline V CDR1 and CDR2: GTSNPN, SVGIG (reference sequence). The CDR3 bases are TGTGCCTGGAGTGTAAGGACTAGCGGGGGTTCACTAGCCAAAAACATTCAGTACTTC. Residues: CAWSVRTSGGSLAKNIQYF.

This clone came up once. The chain has TRBV5-1 and TRBJ2-1; 8 bases agree with TRBD1. Unmatched junction bases numbered 6, after V lost 4 bases and J lost 9 bases. Germline loops: CDR1 SGHRS, CDR2 YFSETQ. The CDR3 runs 13 residues. CDR3 coding DNA: TGCGCCAGCAGCCCGGACAGGGTCAGTGAGCAGTTCTTC. It specifies CASSPDRVSEQFF.

The rearrangement links TRBV19 to TRBJ1-4, with unresolved D. CDR3 length: 14 residues. V lost 5 bases to trimming and J lost 4 bases, with 11 bases between them. Germline V gene sequence: CDR1 LNHDA, CDR2 SQIVND (reference sequence). In DNA, the CDR3 is TGTGCCAGTAGTGCGGGCCGAAATAATGAAAAACTGTTTTTT. It codes for CASSAGRNNEKLFF. The complete variable domain, with remaining parts taken from reference TRBV19 and TRBJ1-4, reads DGGITQSPKYLFRKEGQNVTLSCEQNLNHDAMYWYRQDPGQGLRLIYYSQIVNDFQKGDIAEGYSVSREKKESFPLTVTSAQKNPTAFYLCASSAGRNNEKLFFGSGTQLSVL.

This clone came up a few times. The chain is built from TRBV7-9 and TRBJ2-2, with TRBD2 matching over 10 bases. CDR3 length equals 16 residues. J gave up 7 bases and V 5 bases, and 10 bases lay outside the gene matches. Per the germline V gene, CDR1 is SEHNR and CDR2 is FQNEAQ (reference sequence). The CDR3 reads CASSRRAGGQNGELFF. The CDR3 DNA reads TGTGCCAGCAGCCGACGAGCGGGGGGGCAGAACGGGGAGCTGTTTTTT.

A remark on this clone: At one end the junction does not follow the germline gene, possibly because of a read error. The genes are TRBV27 and TRBJ2-3; D perhaps matches TRBD2 (5 bases). The CDR3 is 16 residues long. Germline V gives CDR1 MNHEY, CDR2 SMNVEV (reference sequence). CDR3 sequence: CASSISLVGWPDTQYF. The CDR3 nucleotides read TGTGCCAGCAGTATATCACTAGTCGGTTGGCCAGATACGCAGTATTTT.

The V gene is TRBV7-2, the J gene TRBJ1-3; D might be TRBD1 (5 bases). This CDR3 has 15 amino acids. Looked up from germline, CDR1 is SGHTA and CDR2 is FQGNSA. V dropped 1 base and J dropped 4 bases, with 11 bases sitting between them. This chain's CDR3 is CASSLVGGAGNTIYF. In nucleotides, the CDR3 is TGTGCCAGCAGCTTAGTGGGGGGAGCGGGAAACACCATATATTTT.

The V call is TRBV4-1, the J call TRBJ2-1; 10 bases match TRBD1. The length of the CDR3 is 11 residues. With 4 bases clipped from V and 14 bases from J, the junction kept 2 bases outside the gene matches. Germline V gene lookup returns CDR1 MGHRA and CDR2 YSYEKL. The CDR3, as DNA: TGCGCCAGCAGCCCCGGGACAGGGGAGTTCTTC. Protein product: CASSPGTGEFF.

The chain joins TRBV6-5 to TRBJ2-7, with a tentative D call TRBD1 (6 bases). The germline V and J ends were trimmed by 8 bases and 6 bases, with 17 bases remaining between them. Germline assignment: CDR1 MNHEY and CDR2 SVGAGI. This CDR3 comprises 13 residues. The CDR3 DNA is TGTGCCAGCTCGGGACACCGGCGAATCGAGCAGTACTTC. Its protein product is CASSGHRRIEQYF.

The chain recombines TRBV30 with TRBJ2-7; TRBD1 aligns across 9 bases. The CDR3 spans 14 residues. V was pared by 4 bases and J by 1 base, with 5 bases of the junction left unmatched. Germline V CDR1 and CDR2: GTSNPN, SVGIG (reference sequence). The CDR3 sequence is CAWTGTGHSYEQYF. DNA of the CDR3: TGTGCCTGGACCGGGACAGGGCATTCCTACGAGCAGTACTTC.

This clone was observed a single time. The rearrangement uses TRBV5-1 and TRBJ2-7, with a tentative D call TRBD1 (7 bases). Germline V gives CDR1 SGHRS, CDR2 YFSETQ. Between the trimmed V and J ends, which lost 4 bases and 5 bases, there was a span of 16 bases. The CDR3 length is 14 residues. The CDR3 DNA reads TGCGCCAGCAGCCTGGAGGGGGCGAACGACGAGCAGTACTTC. This sequence encodes CASSLEGANDEQYF.

The chain is built from TRBV5-1 and TRBJ1-4, with 9 bases identical to TRBD1. This CDR3 spans 15 amino acids. J was trimmed by 5 bases and V by 4 bases; bases with no gene match: 6. The germline V gene encodes CDR1 SGHRS and CDR2 YFSETQ. The CDR3 DNA reads TGCGCCAGCAGCCCGGACAGGGGACGGAATGAAAAACTGTTTTTT. Translated: CASSPDRGRNEKLFF.

There are a few counts of this clone. The sample has other DNA sequences that encode this CDR3 too. The J gene is TRBJ1-5, the V gene TRBV19, with 11 bases aligning to TRBD1. CDR1 is LNHDA, CDR2 SQIVND, per germline (reference sequence). The V gene end was trimmed by 6 bases and the J gene end by 7 bases; junction bases not matched to a gene: 5. There are 14 residues in the CDR3. The CDR3: CASSGTGGGQPQHF. In DNA form, the CDR3 reads TGTGCCAGTAGCGGGACAGGGGGAGGCCAGCCCCAGCATTTT.

This clone was detected only once. V and J are TRBV11-3 and TRBJ1-3; 7 positions agree with TRBD1. V gave up 5 bases and J gave up 8 bases; unmatched junction bases: 6. The CDR3 spans 13 residues. The germline V gene has CDR1 SGHNT and CDR2 YENEEA. The CDR3 here is CASSAGQWDTIYF. Written as DNA, the CDR3 is TGTGCCAGCAGCGCGGGACAGTGGGACACCATATATTTT.

This sequence joins TRBV29-1 and TRBJ2-5, with D hard to call. The germline CDR1 and CDR2 sequences are SQVTM and ANQGSEA. This CDR3 contains 12 residues. Trimming cost V 2 bases and J 5 bases, with 9 bases left between them. The CDR3 DNA follows: TGCAGCGTTGAATATCTAACGGAGACCCAGTACTTC. Amino acids: CSVEYLTETQYF. Filled out from reference TRBV29-1 and TRBJ2-5, the complete variable domain reads SAVISQKPSRDICQRGTSLTIQCQVDSQVTMMFWYRQQPGQSLTLIATANQGSEATYESGFVIDKFPISRPNLTFSTLTVSNMSPEDSSIYLCSVEYLTETQYFGPGTRLLVL.

V is TRBV7-9 and J is TRBJ2-1, with TRBD2 matching over 8 bases. CDR1 and CDR2 from the germline V gene are SEHNR and FQNEAQ (reference sequence). The CDR3 covers 13 residues. The J segment lost 12 bases and the V segment lost 1 base, leaving 5 bases of the junction unmatched. CDR3 DNA sequence: TGTGCCAGCAGCTTAGAAGATAGCGGGGCGCAGTTCTTC. The encoded protein is CASSLEDSGAQFF.

The chain recombines TRBV11-1 with TRBJ2-1; 13 nucleotides align to TRBD2. Germline trimming cut 5 bases from V and 0 bases from J; bases unmatched to any gene: 7. Germline-derived CDR1 and CDR2 are SGHAT and FQDESV (reference sequence). The CDR3 spans 18 residues. The DNA of the CDR3 is TGTGCCAGCAGCGCCGGACTAGCGGGAGAGTTCTCCTACAATGAGCAGTTCTTC. Its translation: CASSAGLAGEFSYNEQFF.

The chain uses TRBV6-1 and TRBJ2-5; TRBD2 matches at 7 bases. The J call may be incorrect, as the DNA end agrees better with TRBJ2-7. CDR3 length: 13 amino acids. From germline, CDR1 is MNHNS and CDR2 SASEGT. The CDR3 DNA is TGTGCCAGCTCCCGGGACTACGGGTACGAGCAGTACTTC. It codes for CASSRDYGYEQYF.

The chain uses TRBV6-6 and TRBJ1-2; TRBD1 aligns across 11 bases. The CDR3 runs to 15 residues. CDR1 MNHNY and CDR2 SVGAGI come from the germline V gene (reference sequence). The junction had 7 bases not matched to a gene; V was cut back by 7 bases and J by 3 bases. The CDR3: CASTPDRGQYYGYTF. The DNA for the CDR3 is TGTGCCAGCACTCCGGACAGGGGGCAGTACTATGGCTACACCTTC.

This chain links TRBV25-1 with TRBJ1-6; the match to TRBD1 covers 8 bases. The CDR3 has 15 amino acids. Germline loops: CDR1 MGHDK, CDR2 SYGVNS. V was pared by 2 bases and J by 7 bases, with 4 bases of the junction left unmatched. Here the CDR3 DNA reads TGTGCCAGCAGTGAACCGACAGGGGCAAATTCACCCCTCCACTTT. Encoded protein: CASSEPTGANSPLHF.

This chain uses TRBV15 with TRBJ2-3; 10 bases fit TRBD2. CDR1 is LNHNV, CDR2 YYDKDF, per germline (reference sequence). The CDR3 contains 20 residues. Trimming took 1 base from V and 2 from J; bases not matched to a gene: 15. CDR3 amino acids: CATSRGGTSGGGSDTDTQYF. In nucleotides, the CDR3 is TGTGCCACCAGCAGAGGCGGTACCAGCGGGGGGGGCTCCGACACAGATACGCAGTATTTT.

CDR3 coding DNA: TGCGCCAGCAGCACCGGGACTAGCGTCGGAGAGACCCAGTACTTC. This gives the protein CASSTGTSVGETQYF. The chain has TRBV5-1 and TRBJ2-5, with 10 nucleotides matching TRBD2. Unmatched junction bases numbered 7, after V lost 4 bases and J lost 4 bases. Germline lookup yields CDR1 SGHRS and CDR2 YFSETQ. The CDR3 runs to 15 residues.

This clone was recorded a few times. V gene TRBV7-2 combines with J gene TRBJ2-4; 10 bases line up with TRBD2. The germline CDR1 and CDR2 sequences are SGHTA and FQGNSA. Trimming cost V 5 bases and J 7 bases; bases outside gene matches: 14. The CDR3 loop spans 17 amino acids. The CDR3 DNA is TGTGCCAGCAGCCCGCGGGCTATAGCGGGAGGAGGGAACATTCAGTACTTC. Translated, it gives CASSPRAIAGGGNIQYF.

V is TRBV10-3 and J is TRBJ2-3; tentatively, D is TRBD2 (6 bases). The CDR3 sequence is 15 residues long. V was shortened by 9 bases and J by 1 base, with 17 bases between the two germline ends. CDR1 and CDR2 from the germline V gene are ENHRY and SYGVKD. The CDR3 region has the DNA TGTGCCATTTCTTTGACTAGTGAGGGCACAGATACGCAGTATTTT. This codes for CAISLTSEGTDTQYF.

Worth noting for this clone: The same CDR3 can be traced to other DNA sequences in this sample. This rearrangement joins TRBV5-4 to TRBJ2-2; possibly TRBD1 for D (6 bases). Germline CDR1 and CDR2: SGHNT and YYREEE (reference sequence). V was trimmed by 5 bases and J by 0 bases, leaving 14 bases between them. This CDR3 is 16 amino acids long. CDR3 region: CASRSRDNSNTGELFF. CDR3 sequence (DNA): TGTGCCAGCAGGAGTAGGGACAACTCGAACACCGGGGAGCTGTTTTTT.

V gene TRBV6-1 combines with J gene TRBJ1-3; D is ambiguous. Germline values: CDR1 MNHNS, CDR2 SASEGT. The CDR3 extends over 14 amino acids. Trimming shortened V by 7 bases and J by 0 bases, and 10 bases separated the two germline ends. This CDR3 is CASNDGVSGNTIYF. DNA for the CDR3: TGTGCCAGCAATGACGGAGTCTCTGGAAACACCATATATTTT.

The CDR3 DNA reads TGTGCCAGCAGCTGGGGGGGCAGGGCTAATGAGCAGTTCTTC. Amino acid sequence: CASSWGGRANEQFF. This chain connects TRBV7-2 to TRBJ2-1, with D possibly matching TRBD2 (7 bases). The CDR3 length is 14 residues. V was pared by 4 bases and J by 7 bases, with 14 bases between. Germline CDR1 is SGHTA and CDR2 is FQGNSA.

This rearrangement joins TRBV18 to TRBJ1-1, with D perhaps TRBD1 (5 bases). V lost 0 bases, J lost 4 bases, and 9 bases lay in between. Germline values: CDR1 KGHSH, CDR2 LQKENI. The CDR3 extends over 14 amino acids. The CDR3 DNA follows: TGTGCCAGCTCACCACCAGGGGAAGGCACTGAAGCTTTCTTT. Encoded protein: CASSPPGEGTEAFF.

For the CDR3, the DNA is TGTGCCAGCAGCTGGGGACTAGCGGAGGGCCGGACCCAGTACTTC. Residues: CASSWGLAEGRTQYF. The J gene is TRBJ2-5, the V gene TRBV5-4; 11 nucleotides match TRBD2. Trimming cost V 3 bases and J 7 bases; bases outside gene matches: 8. This CDR3 contains 15 residues. Per the germline V gene, CDR1 is SGHNT and CDR2 is YYREEE (reference sequence).

The chain employs TRBV21-1 and TRBJ2-5; the tabulated D call, TRBD2, remains unverified against the DNA. TRBV21-1 constitutes a pseudogene. The CDR3 contains 16 residues. The CDR3 nucleotides read TGTGCCAGCAGCAACTGGGGGGGGCGGGCGGATGCGACCCAGTACTTC. Residues: CASSNWGGRADATQYF.

In its sample, this clone was seen a few times. This chain links TRBV6-5 with TRBJ2-1; 10 nucleotides agree with TRBD1. With 10 bases clipped from V and 0 bases from J, the junction kept 3 bases outside the gene matches. The CDR3 runs 14 residues. Germline CDR1 is MNHEY and CDR2 is SVGAGI. CDR3 sequence: CATRQGASYNEQFF. CDR3 in DNA: TGTGCCACAAGACAGGGGGCCTCCTACAATGAGCAGTTCTTC.

The CDR3 is CASSLELRNTEAFF. The CDR3 nucleotides are TGTGCCAGCAGCTTGGAATTGAGAAACACTGAAGCTTTCTTT. The chain joins TRBV5-4 to TRBJ1-1; D not certain. The CDR3 is made up of 14 amino acids. Trimming left V 0 bases short and J 2 bases short, with 8 bases between. CDR1 is SGHNT, CDR2 YYREEE, per germline (reference sequence).

This clone was seen only a few times. The chain combines TRBV5-4 with TRBJ2-7; a possible D gene is TRBD1 (6 bases). The germline V gene has CDR1 SGHNT and CDR2 YYREEE (reference sequence). V lost 4 bases and J 1 base, leaving 15 bases between the germline ends. The CDR3 is 15 residues long. The CDR3: CASSPNPQGSYEQYF. The DNA of the CDR3 is TGTGCCAGCAGCCCGAACCCACAGGGTTCCTACGAGCAGTACTTC. Filled out from reference TRBV5-4 and TRBJ2-7, the complete variable domain reads ETGVTQSPTHLIKTRGQQVTLRCSSQSGHNTVSWYQQALGQGPQFIFQYYREEENGRGNFPPRFSGLQFPNYSSELNVNALELDDSALYLCASSPNPQGSYEQYFGPGTRLTVT.